The 28 T cell receptor beta chains below come from one sample, sequenced in a study of metastatic and nonmetastatic thyroid tumors. Nobody among the patients had been given any treatment before thyroid surgery. TCRdb reassembled clones from the PCR reads with MiXCR. This table holds several thousand clones, 30% to 35% found once. What was sequenced was adjacent normal tissue. Every receptor here comes from a female donor with papillary thyroid cancer or a benign thyroid nodule (not recorded which). Some clones in this sample may be carry-over from other donors' samples.

On this clone: A read error may produce the germline difference seen at one junction end. This chain connects TRBV6-5 to TRBJ1-1, with D tentatively TRBD1 (6 bases). CDR1 MNHEY and CDR2 SVGAGI come from the germline V gene. The CDR3 runs to 15 residues. CDR3 amino acids: CASSTQYRENTEALF. Written as DNA, the CDR3 is TGTGCCAGCAGTACTCAATACAGGGAGAACACTGAAGCTCTCTTT.

The chain recombines TRBV6-1 with TRBJ1-1; 8 positions agree with TRBD1. Germline V gene sequence: CDR1 MNHNS, CDR2 SASEGT. There are 15 residues in the CDR3. The V gene end was trimmed by 4 bases and the J gene end by 5 bases; junction bases not matched to a gene: 9. The CDR3 protein is CASSGHWTGKTEAFF. Written as DNA, the CDR3 is TGTGCCAGCAGTGGCCATTGGACAGGGAAAACTGAAGCTTTCTTT.

This chain links TRBV11-2 with TRBJ2-7; D uncertain. Germline V gene sequence: CDR1 SGHAT, CDR2 FQNNGV. The germline V and J ends were trimmed by 1 base and 3 bases, with 10 bases remaining between them. The CDR3 extends over 14 amino acids. For the CDR3, the DNA is TGTGCCAGCAGCTTAGGGTCTATCTACTACGAGCAGTACTTC. This sequence encodes CASSLGSIYYEQYF.

By proportion, this clone is large. CDR3 region: CASSLGGASYEQYF. The DNA of the CDR3 is TGTGCCAGCAGCTTAGGGGGGGCCTCCTACGAGCAGTACTTC. The gene calls are TRBV28 and TRBJ2-7; D possibly corresponds to TRBD2 (7 bases). The CDR3 is 14 residues long. Deletions cut 6 bases from V and 0 bases from J, with 12 bases between. CDR1 and CDR2 (germline): MDHEN, SYDVKM.

V usage is TRBV7-6 and J usage is TRBJ1-3; no definite D call. Germline V gene lookup returns CDR1 SGHVS and CDR2 FNYEAQ. Trimming removed 1 base from V and 0 bases from J, with 7 bases in between. This CDR3 contains 15 residues. CDR3 protein: CASSLEGRSGNTIYF. The CDR3 region has the DNA TGTGCCAGCAGCTTAGAAGGCCGCTCTGGAAACACCATATATTTT.

This clone was observed a handful of times. The chain recombines TRBV6-1 with TRBJ2-7; 13 bases are a match to TRBD2. This CDR3 is built from 16 residues. The ends lost 5 bases at V and 3 bases at J; junction bases unmatched: 7. CDR1 is MNHNS, CDR2 SASEGT, per germline. DNA for the CDR3: TGTGCCAGCAGTCCCGGCGGGACTAGCGGGAACTACGAGCAGTACTTC. Encoded protein: CASSPGGTSGNYEQYF.

The rearrangement uses TRBV20-1 and TRBJ1-2; D might be TRBD1 (5 bases). Between the trimmed V and J ends, which lost 0 bases and 2 bases, there was a span of 10 bases. This CDR3 has 14 residues. In germline, CDR1 is DFQATT, CDR2 SNEGSKA (reference sequence). The CDR3 DNA reads as TGCAGTGCTAGAGATTGGTGGGGCAACTATGGCTACACCTTC. This translates into CSARDWWGNYGYTF.

V usage is TRBV20-1 and J usage is TRBJ2-7; 7 bases are a match to TRBD2. CDR3 length: 13 residues. From germline, CDR1 is DFQATT and CDR2 SNEGSKA (reference sequence). Unmatched junction bases numbered 6, after V lost 4 bases and J lost 3 bases. CDR3 in DNA: TGCAGTGCTATCTCGGGACTACACTACGAGCAGTACTTC. Its translation is CSAISGLHYEQYF.

This clone was observed a few times. This sequence joins TRBV7-9 and TRBJ1-2; possible D gene TRBD1, 5 bases. Between the trimmed V and J ends, which lost 5 bases and 0 bases, there was a span of 10 bases. Germline V gene sequence: CDR1 SEHNR, CDR2 FQNEAQ (reference sequence). The CDR3 extends over 14 amino acids. Here the CDR3 reads CASSPTATNYGYTF. The CDR3 region has the DNA TGTGCCAGCAGCCCGACAGCAACTAACTATGGCTACACCTTC. Filled out from reference TRBV7-9 and TRBJ1-2, the complete variable domain reads DTGVSQNPRHKITKRGQNVTFRCDPISEHNRLYWYRQTLGQGPEFLTYFQNEAQLEKSRLLSDRFSAERPKGSFSTLEIQRTEQGDSAMYLCASSPTATNYGYTFGSGTRLTVV.

This clone came up a few times. The chain carries TRBV2 and TRBJ2-7; 9 nucleotides match TRBD1. This CDR3 contains 15 residues. V shed 3 bases, J shed 5 bases, and the junction held 8 bases outside the gene matches. CDR1 is SNHLY, CDR2 FYNNEI, per germline. Here the CDR3 reads CASSERAGQGNEQYF. Here the CDR3 DNA reads TGTGCCAGCAGTGAGAGGGCGGGACAGGGTAACGAGCAGTACTTC.

The V gene is TRBV6-1, the J gene TRBJ2-7; TRBD2 matches 8 bases. V lost 5 bases to trimming and J lost 4 bases; unmatched junction nucleotides: 10. This CDR3 has 15 residues. Germline lookup yields CDR1 MNHNS and CDR2 SASEGT. Here the CDR3 reads CASSPQTSGSYEQYF. As DNA, the CDR3 is TGTGCCAGCAGTCCTCAAACCAGCGGGAGTTACGAGCAGTACTTC.

This clone occurred a few times. V and J are TRBV6-1 and TRBJ2-1; 7 bases match TRBD1. Germline V gives CDR1 MNHNS, CDR2 SASEGT. This CDR3 spans 15 amino acids. The ends lost 5 bases at V and 8 bases at J; junction bases unmatched: 12. The CDR3 is CASSSRALTGDEQFF. Here the CDR3 DNA reads TGTGCCAGCAGTTCCCGGGCCCTCACAGGGGATGAGCAGTTCTTC.

This clone was seen a handful of times. CDR3 nucleotides: TGTGCCAGCAGTTGGACTAGCGGGAGCGAGCAGTACTTC. Amino acids: CASSWTSGSEQYF. J is TRBJ2-7 and V is TRBV6-2 or TRBV6-3, with 13 bases identical to TRBD2. The ends lost 4 bases at V and 6 bases at J; junction bases unmatched: 0. This CDR3 is 13 amino acids long. Germline loops: CDR1 MNHEY, CDR2 SVGEGT.

With respect to this clone: Sequence at one end of the junction differs from germline and may be a read error. The rearrangement links TRBV19 to TRBJ1-4; D is possibly TRBD1 (5 bases). In germline, CDR1 is LNHDA, CDR2 SQIVND (reference sequence). CDR3 size: 14 residues. CDR3 DNA sequence: TGTGCCAGTAACGAGAGGGGTCCAATTGAAAAACTGTTATTT. Translation: CASNERGPIEKLLF.

The V call is TRBV11-2, the J call TRBJ2-7; 7 bases are shared with TRBD1. V lost 3 bases, J lost 5 bases, and 4 bases stayed unmatched. The V gene's germline CDR1 is SGHAT and CDR2 FQNNGV. This CDR3 spans 13 amino acids. The CDR3 DNA sequence: TGTGCCAGCAGCTTGGACAGGTTAAACGAGCAGTACTTC. Its translation is CASSLDRLNEQYF. Full variable domain (rest looked up from reference TRBV11-2 and TRBJ2-7): EAGVAQSPRYKIIEKRQSVAFWCNPISGHATLYWYQQILGQGPKLLIQFQNNGVVDDSQLPKDRFSAERLKGVDSTLKIQPAKLEDSAVYLCASSLDRLNEQYFGPGTRLTVT.

This chain joins TRBV20-1 and TRBJ2-1; TRBD1 matches at 9 bases. The V and J ends lost 2 bases and 5 bases, in that order; junction bases with no gene match: 7. CDR1 and CDR2 from the germline V gene are DFQATT and SNEGSKA (reference sequence). The CDR3 sequence is 15 residues long. CDR3 sequence reads: CSARSGTGYNNEQFF. The CDR3 region has the DNA TGCAGTGCTAGATCCGGGACAGGGTATAACAATGAGCAGTTCTTC.

This clone was counted a few times. The chain is built from TRBV6-1 and TRBJ2-7; D tentatively fits TRBD1 or TRBD2 (5 bases each). The CDR3 totals 14 residues. Germline CDR1 is MNHNS and CDR2 is SASEGT. The V and J ends lost 8 bases and 1 base respectively, with 15 bases between them. The DNA for the CDR3 is TGTGCCAGCGGGGGTGGAGGTAGGTCCTACGAGCAGTACTTC. Amino acid sequence: CASGGGGRSYEQYF.

This clone is medium-sized (0.01 to 0.1%). This chain uses TRBV29-1 with TRBJ2-1; D gene ambiguous. V shed 6 bases and J shed 3 bases, with 12 bases lying between them. The CDR3 is 13 residues long. CDR1 and CDR2 (germline): SQVTM, ANQGSEA. In nucleotides, the CDR3 is TGCAGCGTCCGACACACCAACTACAATGAGCAGTTCTTC. Translated, it gives CSVRHTNYNEQFF.

The chain links TRBV7-3 to TRBJ2-3; 9 bases match TRBD2. V shed 5 bases and J 5 bases; nucleotides not matched to a gene: 5. This CDR3 spans 14 amino acids. Germline V CDR1 and CDR2: SGHTA, FQGTGA. The chain's CDR3 is CASSVLAGVDTQYF. Here the CDR3 DNA reads TGTGCCAGCAGCGTACTAGCGGGTGTAGATACGCAGTATTTT.

The chain combines TRBV28 with TRBJ2-2; 7 bases agree with TRBD1. V lost 6 bases to trimming and J lost 2 bases; unmatched junction nucleotides: 15. From germline, CDR1 is MDHEN and CDR2 SYDVKM. The CDR3 sequence is 18 residues long. Here the CDR3 reads CASRSPGTVLINTGELFF. Here the CDR3 DNA reads TGTGCCAGCAGATCCCCCGGGACAGTCCTAATCAACACCGGGGAGCTGTTTTTT. Combining the CDR3 with reference TRBV28 and TRBJ2-2 gives the whole variable domain DVKVTQSSRYLVKRTGEKVFLECVQDMDHENMFWYRQDPGLGLRLIYFSYDVKMKEKGDIPEGYSVSREKKERFSLILESASTNQTSMYLCASRSPGTVLINTGELFFGEGSRLTVL.

In DNA form, the CDR3 reads TGTGCCAGCAGCTTAGCGAGCGGGAACTATGGCTACACCTTC. As protein: CASSLASGNYGYTF. V gene TRBV7-9 combines with J gene TRBJ1-2; D remains ambiguous. Germline CDR1 reads SEHNR; CDR2 reads FQNEAQ (reference sequence). The CDR3 extends over 14 amino acids. The V end lost 0 bases, the J end lost 2 bases, and 7 bases lay between the germline ends. The whole variable domain, filled in from reference TRBV7-9 and TRBJ1-2, reads DTGVSQNPRHKITKRGQNVTFRCDPISEHNRLYWYRQTLGQGPEFLTYFQNEAQLEKSRLLSDRFSAERPKGSFSTLEIQRTEQGDSAMYLCASSLASGNYGYTFGSGTRLTVV.

This clone showed up many times. A much larger clone lies a single base off, so this may be a read error. The sample carries other DNA sequences with the same CDR3. The chain combines TRBV20-1 with TRBJ1-6, with D hard to call. The CDR3 contains 14 residues. Germline CDR1 and CDR2: DFQATT and SNEGSKA (reference sequence). V was clipped by 1 base and J by 13 bases, with 17 bases between them. The DNA for the CDR3 is TGCAGTGCTAGAGTTCACCGGGAGGTCTCCCCCCTCCACTTT. Amino acid sequence: CSARVHREVSPLHF.

By share, this clone counts as large. The CDR3: CASSPFARTSSEQFF. The CDR3 DNA reads TGTGCCAGCAGTCCTTTCGCGAGGACTAGCAGTGAGCAGTTCTTC. V is TRBV6-1 and J is TRBJ2-1, with TRBD2 identical over 8 bases. CDR3 size: 15 residues. V was clipped by 5 bases and J by 9 bases; unmatched bases: 12. Looked up from germline, CDR1 is MNHNS and CDR2 is SASEGT.

The chain joins TRBV20-1 to TRBJ2-3; D may be TRBD2 (5 bases). The V and J ends lost 4 bases and 1 base respectively, with 15 bases between them. The germline gives CDR1 DFQATT, CDR2 SNEGSKA (reference sequence). This CDR3 is built from 15 residues. The CDR3 is CSAKGWPSRTDTQYF. CDR3 DNA: TGCAGTGCTAAAGGTTGGCCTAGCCGCACAGATACGCAGTATTTT.

This clone ranks as large (0.1 to 1%). This chain joins TRBV27 and TRBJ2-7; a possible D gene is TRBD1 (6 bases). This CDR3 spans 12 amino acids. CDR1 is MNHEY, CDR2 SMNVEV, per germline (reference sequence). Trimming took 6 bases from V and 5 from J, leaving 11 bases between them. CDR3 sequence: CASRTGYHEQYF. The CDR3 bases are TGTGCCAGCAGGACAGGCTACCACGAGCAGTACTTC.

This clone has only a few counts. This chain uses TRBV6-1 with TRBJ1-6; D not resolved. CDR1 is MNHNS and CDR2 is SASEGT in the germline V gene. The CDR3 loop spans 14 amino acids. The V end was cut by 3 bases, the J end by 10 bases, with 13 bases between. The CDR3 here is CASSERITGSPLHF. The CDR3 nucleotides are TGTGCCAGCAGTGAGCGTATCACGGGATCACCCCTCCACTTT.

This chain links TRBV4-2 with TRBJ1-3; no reliable D call. Germline CDR1 LGHNA, CDR2 YNFKEQ. The ends were cut back, 0 bases at V and 0 bases at J, with 9 bases in the middle. The CDR3 consists of 16 residues. The CDR3 reads CASSQENWGSGNTIYF. The CDR3 DNA follows: TGTGCCAGCAGCCAAGAAAATTGGGGCTCTGGAAACACCATATATTTT.

The chain combines TRBV9 with TRBJ2-2, with a possible D match to TRBD1 (6 bases). V gave up 1 base and J gave up 6 bases, with 10 bases separating them. The CDR3 is 14 amino acids. The germline V gene encodes CDR1 SGDLS and CDR2 YYNGEE. The CDR3 reads CASSVQGSAGELFF. The CDR3 bases are TGTGCCAGCAGCGTACAGGGGAGTGCCGGGGAGCTGTTTTTT.